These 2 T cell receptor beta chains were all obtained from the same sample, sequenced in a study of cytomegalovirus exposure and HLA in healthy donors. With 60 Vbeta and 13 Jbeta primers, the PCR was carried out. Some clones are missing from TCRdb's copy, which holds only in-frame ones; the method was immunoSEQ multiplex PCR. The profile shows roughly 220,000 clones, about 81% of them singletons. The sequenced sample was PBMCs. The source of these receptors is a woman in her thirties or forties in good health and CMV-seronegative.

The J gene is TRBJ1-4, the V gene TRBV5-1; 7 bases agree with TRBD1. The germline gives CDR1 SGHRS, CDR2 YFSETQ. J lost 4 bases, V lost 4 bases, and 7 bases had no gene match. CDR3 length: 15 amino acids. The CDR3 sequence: CASSRGDSSNEKLFF. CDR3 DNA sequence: TGCGCCAGCAGCAGAGGGGACAGCAGTAATGAAAAACTGTTTTTT.

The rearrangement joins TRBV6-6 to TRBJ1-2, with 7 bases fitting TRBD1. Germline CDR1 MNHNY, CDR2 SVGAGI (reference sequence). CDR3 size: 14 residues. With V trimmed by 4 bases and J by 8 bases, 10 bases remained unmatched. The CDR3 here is CASSWGDRDEGYTF. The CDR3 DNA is TGTGCCAGCAGTTGGGGAGACAGGGATGAGGGCTACACCTTC.